This T cell receptor beta chain was captured by sequencing in a study of blood T cells in healthy people across ages. For the second PCR, which ran for about 7 to 11 cycles, a sample-barcoded 5' primer and a J-beta primer mix were used. TCRdb reanalysed the 5' RACE reads using MiXCR and keeps one entry per CDR3 protein. The table includes fewer than 750,000 distinct CDR3 sequences, about 50% detected once. The CDR3 extends over 17 amino acids. J was trimmed by 4 bases and V by 6 bases; bases with no gene match: 16. The receptor was isolated from a woman over 75 in good health. The chain carries TRBV12-3 or TRBV12-4 and TRBJ2-5, with 8 nucleotides matching TRBD1. Material: blood. In DNA, the CDR3 is TGTGCCAGCAGCCGCCGGGACAGGTTTTCGTCGCTAGAGACCCAGTACTTC. Protein sequence: CASSRRDRFSSLETQYF.